The 25 T cell receptor beta chains reported below all come from one sample, sequenced in a study of T-cell memory formation after mild COVID-19. TCRdb re-analysed the 5' RACE reads in MiXCR, keeping a single row per CDR3 protein. This table has around 200,000 distinct CDR3 sequences, about 11% appearing once. The specimen sequenced was PBMCs or a T cell subset sorted from them (not recorded which). All receptors come from a man younger than 35 who had mild COVID-19 (a few samples of this study predate the infection). Cell type and time point are not known.

This clonotype was seen only a few times. Mismatch with germline at one junction end may stem from a read error. This chain joins TRBV5-1 and TRBJ1-2, with 7 positions matching TRBD1. Germline assignment: CDR1 SGHRS and CDR2 YFSETQ. CDR3 size: 12 residues. The CDR3 region is CASSFQGDGHTF. The CDR3 region has the DNA TGCGCCAGCAGCTTCCAGGGGGATGGCCACACCTTC.

The table lists this clonotype with a few counts. The rearrangement uses TRBV12-3 or TRBV12-4 and TRBJ2-3; 10 nucleotides line up with TRBD2. V shed 5 bases and J 2 bases; nucleotides not matched to a gene: 7. The CDR3 runs to 16 residues. The CDR3 bases are TGTGCCAGCAGTATCTGGACTAGCGGAGTCACAGATACGCAGTATTTT. Amino acids: CASSIWTSGVTDTQYF.

V is TRBV5-6 and J is TRBJ2-5, with a possible D match to TRBD1 (6 bases). The V and J ends lost 0 bases and 5 bases respectively, with 17 bases between them. Germline V CDR1 and CDR2: SGHDT, YYEEEE. The CDR3 is 16 residues long. CDR3 in DNA: TGTGCCAGCAGCTTGGATAGGGGGAACCTCCTGGAGACCCAGTACTTC. Translated: CASSLDRGNLLETQYF.

The chain is built from TRBV4-3 and TRBJ1-2; maybe TRBD1 (5 bases). Germline CDR1 is LGHNA and CDR2 is YSLEER. Trimming left V 3 bases short and J 2 bases short, with 10 bases between. The CDR3 is made up of 14 amino acids. In nucleotides, the CDR3 is TGCGCCAGCAGCCACAGGGATGGGAACTATGGCTACACCTTC. Protein product: CASSHRDGNYGYTF.

The table lists this clonotype with a few counts. The chain recombines TRBV3-1 with TRBJ2-5; no clear D. This CDR3 has 12 amino acids. Trimming took 3 bases from V and 7 from J, leaving 9 bases between them. The germline CDR1 and CDR2 sequences are LGHDT and YNNKEL (reference sequence). CDR3 coding DNA: TGTGCCAGCAGCCACGAGTCGAGGACCCAGTACTTC. Protein sequence: CASSHESRTQYF.

This clonotype occurred a few times. This chain joins TRBV12-3 or TRBV12-4 and TRBJ2-1, with TRBD2 matching over 7 bases. The junction had 6 bases not matched to a gene; V was cut back by 1 base and J by 6 bases. The CDR3 has 15 residues. The CDR3: CASSLGFSGVNEQFF. DNA for the CDR3: TGTGCCAGCAGTTTAGGGTTCAGCGGGGTCAATGAGCAGTTCTTC.

In its sample, this clonotype was seen many times. The gene calls are TRBV7-9 and TRBJ2-1; 9 bases agree with TRBD1. The V gene end was trimmed by 1 base and the J gene end by 5 bases; junction bases not matched to a gene: 3. CDR3 length equals 15 residues. Germline CDR1 is SEHNR and CDR2 is FQNEAQ (reference sequence). Here the CDR3 reads CASSLGDRAHNEQFF. DNA of the CDR3: TGTGCCAGCAGCTTAGGGGACAGGGCCCACAATGAGCAGTTCTTC.

At least ten counts were recorded for this clonotype. V usage is TRBV20-1 and J usage is TRBJ2-1; D gene unclear. The CDR3 contains 12 residues. From germline, CDR1 is DFQATT and CDR2 SNEGSKA (reference sequence). V shed 1 base and J shed 6 bases, with 7 bases lying between them. CDR3 sequence: CSARGWGNEQFF. In DNA form, the CDR3 reads TGCAGTGCTAGAGGGTGGGGCAATGAGCAGTTCTTC.

In this sample, this clonotype turned up once. The rearrangement joins TRBV29-1 to TRBJ2-6; no clear D gene. The V gene's germline CDR1 is SQVTM and CDR2 ANQGSEA. The CDR3 covers 13 residues. The V and J ends lost 4 bases and 7 bases respectively, with 11 bases between them. The CDR3 reads CSVGESDANVLTF. CDR3 bases: TGCAGCGTTGGTGAATCTGATGCCAACGTCCTGACTTTC.

This clonotype has more than one count but fewer than ten. The chain couples TRBV7-2 to TRBJ1-6, with 7 bases aligning to TRBD1. Germline trimming cut 1 base from V and 3 bases from J; bases unmatched to any gene: 6. Germline V CDR1 and CDR2: SGHTA, FQGNSA. This CDR3 has 17 residues. CDR3 nucleotides: TGTGCCAGCAGCTTAGTCGGGACAGCAAGCTATAATTCACCCCTCCACTTT. Translated: CASSLVGTASYNSPLHF.

The chain couples TRBV11-2 to TRBJ2-1, with 11 positions matching TRBD2. CDR1 and CDR2 (germline): SGHAT, FQNNGV. Unmatched junction bases numbered 7, after V lost 3 bases and J lost 6 bases. The CDR3 covers 16 residues. The CDR3 spells CASSFSVGLAGNEQFF. The CDR3 DNA reads TGTGCCAGCAGCTTTAGTGTTGGACTAGCGGGCAATGAGCAGTTCTTC.

This sequence joins TRBV7-9 and TRBJ2-7; D is undetermined. Germline CDR1 reads SEHNR; CDR2 reads FQNEAQ (reference sequence). This CDR3 is 14 amino acids long. V was shortened by 4 bases and J by 2 bases, with 12 bases between the two germline ends. DNA of the CDR3: TGTGCCAGCAGCTCTACCCGGCAGACCTACGAGCAGTACGTC. Encoded protein: CASSSTRQTYEQYV.

The genes are TRBV6-1 and TRBJ1-1; tentative D call: TRBD1 (6 bases). Trimming stripped 10 bases from V and 8 bases from J, with 20 bases between. Germline V gene data show CDR1 as MNHNS and CDR2 as SASEGT. The CDR3 is made up of 13 amino acids. The CDR3 region is CATSEGDRSEAFF. DNA for the CDR3: TGTGCCACCTCCGAGGGAGACAGGTCCGAAGCTTTCTTT.

This clonotype was counted between two and nine times. The V and J genes are TRBV7-8 and TRBJ2-3; D remains unclear. Trimming cost V 5 bases and J 4 bases, with 7 bases left between them. The CDR3 is made up of 12 amino acids. Looked up from germline, CDR1 is SGHVS and CDR2 is FQNEAQ. CDR3 bases: TGTGCCAGCAGCCCGAATCCAGATACGCAGTATTTT. This encodes CASSPNPDTQYF.

This clonotype occurred a few times. The rearrangement uses TRBV5-1 and TRBJ1-2; TRBD1 is a possible D gene (5 bases). With 4 bases removed from V and 8 bases from J, the gap between germline ends came to 15 bases. CDR1 and CDR2 (germline): SGHRS, YFSETQ. The CDR3 runs to 13 residues. CDR3 protein: CASSQGASGGYTF. CDR3 in DNA: TGCGCCAGCAGCCAGGGCGCATCGGGGGGCTACACCTTC.

The rearrangement joins TRBV6-6 to TRBJ1-2, with unresolved D. The V gene lost 0 bases and the J gene lost 8 bases, with 4 bases spanning the gap. Germline V gene sequence: CDR1 MNHNY, CDR2 SVGAGI (reference sequence). CDR3 length: 11 amino acids. The CDR3 DNA is TGTGCCAGCAGTTACTCCTGGGGCTACACCTTC. The encoded protein is CASSYSWGYTF.

There are a few counts of this clonotype. This chain links TRBV19 with TRBJ1-3; D remains ambiguous. The CDR3 is made up of 16 amino acids. Looked up from germline, CDR1 is LNHDA and CDR2 is SQIVND (reference sequence). Trimming took off 6 bases at V and 0 bases at J, with 15 bases between the two ends. CDR3 DNA: TGTGCCAGTAGGTACCTAGGCTCGGGCTCTGGAAACACCATATATTTT. Translation gives CASRYLGSGSGNTIYF.

This clonotype was counted only a few times. The rearrangement uses TRBV10-3 and TRBJ1-2; D is uncertain. V lost 5 bases to trimming and J lost 1 base, with 5 bases between them. The germline gives CDR1 ENHRY, CDR2 SYGVKD. The CDR3 spans 12 residues. The CDR3 bases are TGTGCCATCAGTACAAGTAACTATGGCTACACCTTC. It codes for CAISTSNYGYTF.

J is TRBJ2-3 and V is TRBV6-5; 7 bases align to TRBD1. The CDR3 loop spans 18 amino acids. After removal of 6 bases from V and 6 bases from J, the junction contained 21 bases not matched to a gene. Germline loops: CDR1 MNHEY, CDR2 SVGAGI. The CDR3: CASRSLGYRGSVGDTQYF. The CDR3 DNA follows: TGTGCCAGCAGGAGCTTAGGGTACAGGGGCTCGGTAGGGGATACGCAGTATTTT.

This clonotype occurred many times. This sequence joins TRBV10-3 and TRBJ2-7, with D perhaps matching TRBD1 or TRBD2 (6 bases each). V was trimmed by 6 bases and J by 7 bases, leaving 16 bases between them. Germline CDR1 and CDR2: ENHRY and SYGVKD. This CDR3 contains 13 residues. The DNA of the CDR3 is TGTGCCATCAGAGGGGGGCAGGGTGAAGAGCAGTACTTC. Its translation is CAIRGGQGEEQYF.

CDR3 bases: TGTGCCAGCAGCTTTGATCGACCTGAAGCTTTCTTT. Protein: CASSFDRPEAFF. The chain has TRBV7-9 and TRBJ1-1; D is undetermined. The germline V and J ends were trimmed by 3 bases and 6 bases, with 8 bases remaining between them. CDR1 SEHNR and CDR2 FQNEAQ come from the germline V gene (reference sequence). The CDR3 runs to 12 residues.

J is TRBJ1-5 and V is TRBV2, with 8 positions matching TRBD1. Losses at the gene ends were 8 bases for V and 9 bases for J; bases not matched to a gene: 12. Germline lookup yields CDR1 SNHLY and CDR2 FYNNEI. The CDR3 loop spans 14 amino acids. CDR3 nucleotides: TGTGCCAGCGCAGGGACAGGCGGGTTTTCGCCCCAGCATTTT. Encoded protein: CASAGTGGFSPQHF.

This clonotype is a singleton in its sample. At one end the junction does not follow the germline gene, possibly because of a read error. The CDR3 sequence: CAIRTPTSEKLFF. CDR3 nucleotides: TGTGCCATCAGGACGCCGACTAGTGAAAAACTGTTTTTT. The chain combines TRBV10-3 with TRBJ1-4; D is unresolved. Germline V gene data show CDR1 as ENHRY and CDR2 as SYGVKD. The CDR3 is 13 amino acids.

This clonotype has only a few counts. V and J are TRBV2 and TRBJ2-3; 13 bases line up with TRBD2. With V trimmed by 5 bases and J by 5 bases, 7 bases remained unmatched. CDR1 SNHLY and CDR2 FYNNEI come from the germline V gene. The CDR3 contains 16 residues. In DNA, the CDR3 is TGTGCCAGCAGTCTCGGACTAGCGGGGGTAAAAGATACGCAGTATTTT. Its translation: CASSLGLAGVKDTQYF.

The chain recombines TRBV5-1 with TRBJ2-3; 12 bases are a match to TRBD1. The CDR3 spans 18 residues. The germline V gene has CDR1 SGHRS and CDR2 YFSETQ. V trimming: 2 bases; J trimming: 4 bases; junction bases outside the gene matches: 11. CDR3 in DNA: TGCGCCAGCAGCTTCGACCCCCCCGGGACAGGGGGCGCAGATACGCAGTATTTT. Protein product: CASSFDPPGTGGADTQYF.